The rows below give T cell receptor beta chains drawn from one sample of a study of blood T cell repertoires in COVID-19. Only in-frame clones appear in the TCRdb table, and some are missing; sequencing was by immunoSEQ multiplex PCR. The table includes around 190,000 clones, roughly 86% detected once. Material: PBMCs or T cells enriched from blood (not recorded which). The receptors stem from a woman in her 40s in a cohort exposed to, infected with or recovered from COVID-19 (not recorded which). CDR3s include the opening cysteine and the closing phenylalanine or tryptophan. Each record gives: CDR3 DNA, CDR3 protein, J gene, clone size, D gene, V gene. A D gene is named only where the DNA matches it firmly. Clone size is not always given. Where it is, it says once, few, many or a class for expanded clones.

TGTGCCAGCAGTTATTCAGGGGGCGGCGACGAGCAGTACTTC	CASSYSGGGDEQYF	TRBJ2-7	.	TRBD1	TRBV6-5
TGTGCCAGCAGCCTAAGAGGGGGTAACATTCAGTACTTC	CASSLRGGNIQYF	TRBJ2-4	.	.	TRBV3-1/TRBV3-2
TGCGCCAGCAGCCCACAGGGCTATAGCAATCAGCCCCAGCATTTT	CASSPQGYSNQPQHF	TRBJ1-5	.	.	TRBV5-1
TGTGCCATCAGTTCGGACAGGAATAGCAATCAGCCCCAGCATTTT	CAISSDRNSNQPQHF	TRBJ1-5	.	TRBD1	TRBV10-3
TGTGCCAGCAGCTTAGGGGCGGGGGAATCTAACACTGAAGCTTTCTTT	CASSLGAGESNTEAFF	TRBJ1-1	.	.	TRBV11-3
TGTGCCAGCAGCCTCGGACAGGGAACTGAAGCTTTCTTT	CASSLGQGTEAFF	TRBJ1-1	.	TRBD1	TRBV11-3
TGTGCCATCAGCGCAGGGGAAGCAGAGACCCAGTACTTC	CAISAGEAETQYF	TRBJ2-5	.	.	TRBV10-3
TGTGCCAGCAGCTTGGGAGCAAATTCACCCCTCCACTTT	CASSLGANSPLHF	TRBJ1-6	.	.	TRBV5-6
TGTGCCAGCAGCCTCCGACAGGGTTTTTCACTCGTTGAAAACATTCAGTACTTC	CASSLRQGFSLVENIQYF	TRBJ2-4	.	TRBD1	TRBV3-1/TRBV3-2
TGTGCCAGCAGCTCTACCAGGGGTTATGGCTACACCTTC	CASSSTRGYGYTF	TRBJ1-2	.	.	TRBV27
TGCGCCAGCAGCCCCCGGGCAGCTCAGGGGCTGAACACTGAAGCTTTCTTT	CASSPRAAQGLNTEAFF	TRBJ1-1	.	.	TRBV4-1
TGTGCCACCAGTGATAGGCGACAGGGTGACACCGGGGAGCTGTTTTTT	CATSDRRQGDTGELFF	TRBJ2-2	.	TRBD1	TRBV24-1
TGCGCCAGCAGCCAAGATGACAGGGGCGTGGATACGCAGTATTTT	CASSQDDRGVDTQYF	TRBJ2-3	once	TRBD1	TRBV4-1
TGCGCCAGCAGGCCTAAAGACAGGGTATGGACCTATAATTCACCCCTCCACTTT	CASRPKDRVWTYNSPLHF	TRBJ1-6	.	TRBD1	TRBV5-1
TGTGCCAGCAGCCAAGGACTGGATAATGAGCAGTTCTTC	CASSQGLDNEQFF	TRBJ2-1	.	.	TRBV11-2
TGCGCCAGCAGCCAGACCCCCAGTGGAGACTACGAGCAGTACTTC	CASSQTPSGDYEQYF	TRBJ2-7	.	.	TRBV4-1
TGCGCCAGCAGCTTGGACAGGGCGGCAGATACGCAGTATTTT	CASSLDRAADTQYF	TRBJ2-3	.	.	TRBV5-1
TGTGCCAGCAGTTCCAGATCCTCCCCCGGGGGTCAGCCCCAGCATTTT	CASSSRSSPGGQPQHF	TRBJ1-5	.	.	TRBV27
TGTGCCAGCAGCCCGCGGGAGGGCTCCTACGAGCAGTACTTC	CASSPREGSYEQYF	TRBJ2-7	.	TRBD2	TRBV7-6
TGCAGCGTTGAATCGGGGAACGGCTACACCTTC	CSVESGNGYTF	TRBJ1-2	.	.	TRBV29-1
TGTGCCATCAGTGCAAAGGGAGCCACGAACACTGAAGCTTTCTTT	CAISAKGATNTEAFF	TRBJ1-1	.	.	TRBV10-3
TGTGCCACCAGTGATGGCCTGATGGCTTTCTTT	CATSDGLMAFF	TRBJ1-1	.	.	TRBV24-1
TGTGCCAGCAGACAGGGGGCATTCACTGAATTTCTCTTT	CASRQGAFTEFLF	TRBJ1-1	.	TRBD1	TRBV6-5
TGTGCCAGTATAGGGTGGACTAGCGGAGGTACCGGGAGCGAGCAGTACTTC	CASIGWTSGGTGSEQYF	TRBJ2-7	.	TRBD2	TRBV19